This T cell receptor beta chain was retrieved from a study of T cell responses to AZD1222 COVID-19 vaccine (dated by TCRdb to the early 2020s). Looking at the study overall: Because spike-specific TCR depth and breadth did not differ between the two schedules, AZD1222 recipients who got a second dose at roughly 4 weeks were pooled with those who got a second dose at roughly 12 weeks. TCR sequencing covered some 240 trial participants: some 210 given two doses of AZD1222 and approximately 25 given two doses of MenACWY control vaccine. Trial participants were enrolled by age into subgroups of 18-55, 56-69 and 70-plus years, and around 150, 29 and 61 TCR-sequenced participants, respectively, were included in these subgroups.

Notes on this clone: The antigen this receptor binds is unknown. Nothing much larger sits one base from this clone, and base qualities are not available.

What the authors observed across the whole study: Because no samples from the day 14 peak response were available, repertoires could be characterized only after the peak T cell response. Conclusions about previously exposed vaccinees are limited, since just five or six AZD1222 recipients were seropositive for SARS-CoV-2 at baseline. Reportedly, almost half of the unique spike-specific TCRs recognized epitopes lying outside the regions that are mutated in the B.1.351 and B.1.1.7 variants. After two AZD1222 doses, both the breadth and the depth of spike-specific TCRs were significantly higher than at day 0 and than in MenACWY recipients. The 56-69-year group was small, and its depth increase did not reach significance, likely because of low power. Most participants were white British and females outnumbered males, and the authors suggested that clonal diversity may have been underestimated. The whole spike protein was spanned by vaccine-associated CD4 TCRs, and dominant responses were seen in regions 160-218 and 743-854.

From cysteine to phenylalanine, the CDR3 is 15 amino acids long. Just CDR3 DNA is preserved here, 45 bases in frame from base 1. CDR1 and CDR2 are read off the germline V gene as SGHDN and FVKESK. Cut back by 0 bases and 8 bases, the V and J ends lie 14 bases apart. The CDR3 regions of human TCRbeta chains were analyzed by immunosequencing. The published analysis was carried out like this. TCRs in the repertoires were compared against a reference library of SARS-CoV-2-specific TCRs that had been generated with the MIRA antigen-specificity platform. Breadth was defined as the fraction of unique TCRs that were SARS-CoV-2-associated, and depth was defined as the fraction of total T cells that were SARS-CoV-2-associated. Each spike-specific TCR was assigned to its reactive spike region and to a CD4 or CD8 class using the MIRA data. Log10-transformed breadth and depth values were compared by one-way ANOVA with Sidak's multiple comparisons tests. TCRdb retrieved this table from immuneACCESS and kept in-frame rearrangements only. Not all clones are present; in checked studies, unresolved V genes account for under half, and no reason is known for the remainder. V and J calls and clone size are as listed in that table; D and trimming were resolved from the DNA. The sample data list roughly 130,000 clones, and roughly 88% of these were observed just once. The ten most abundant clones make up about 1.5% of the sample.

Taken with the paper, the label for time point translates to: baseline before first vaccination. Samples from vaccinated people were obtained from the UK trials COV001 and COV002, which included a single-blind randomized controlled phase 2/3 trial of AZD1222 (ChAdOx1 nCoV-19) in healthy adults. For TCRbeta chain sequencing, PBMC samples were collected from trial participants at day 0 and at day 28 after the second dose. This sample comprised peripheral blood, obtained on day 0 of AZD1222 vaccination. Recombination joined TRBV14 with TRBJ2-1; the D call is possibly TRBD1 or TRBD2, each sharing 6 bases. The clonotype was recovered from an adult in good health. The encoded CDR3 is CASSQDRGQGHEQFF. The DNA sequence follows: TGTGCCAGCAGCCAAGATCGGGGGCAGGGGCATGAGCAGTTCTTC.